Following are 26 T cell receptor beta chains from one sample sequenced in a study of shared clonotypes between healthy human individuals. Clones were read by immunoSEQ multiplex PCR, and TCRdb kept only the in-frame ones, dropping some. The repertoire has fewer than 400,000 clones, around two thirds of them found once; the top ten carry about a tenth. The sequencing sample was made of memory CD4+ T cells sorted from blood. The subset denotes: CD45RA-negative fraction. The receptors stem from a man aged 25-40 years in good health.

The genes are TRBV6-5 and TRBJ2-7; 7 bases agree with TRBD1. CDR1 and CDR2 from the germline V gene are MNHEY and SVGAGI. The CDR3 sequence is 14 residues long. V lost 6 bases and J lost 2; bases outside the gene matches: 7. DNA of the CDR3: TGTGCCAGCAGCAGCCGGGACAGTACCTACGAGCAGTACTTC. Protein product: CASSSRDSTYEQYF.

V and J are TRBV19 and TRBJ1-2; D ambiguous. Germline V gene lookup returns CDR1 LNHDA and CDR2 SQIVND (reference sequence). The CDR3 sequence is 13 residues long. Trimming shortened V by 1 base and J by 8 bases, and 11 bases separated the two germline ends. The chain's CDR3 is CASSIADVLGYTF. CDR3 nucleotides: TGTGCCAGTAGTATAGCTGACGTGTTGGGCTACACCTTC.

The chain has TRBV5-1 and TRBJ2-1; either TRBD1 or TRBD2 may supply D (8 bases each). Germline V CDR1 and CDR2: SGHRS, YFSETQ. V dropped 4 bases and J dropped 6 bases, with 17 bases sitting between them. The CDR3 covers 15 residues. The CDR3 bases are TGCGCCAGCAGCAAGATAGCGGGGACAGGCAATGAGCAGTTCTTC. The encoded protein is CASSKIAGTGNEQFF.

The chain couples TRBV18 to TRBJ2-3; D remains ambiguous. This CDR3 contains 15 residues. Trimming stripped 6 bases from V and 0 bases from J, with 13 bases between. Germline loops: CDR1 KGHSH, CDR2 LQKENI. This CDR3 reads CASSHSSPSTDTQYF. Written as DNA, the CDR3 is TGTGCCAGCTCGCACAGCAGCCCTAGCACAGATACGCAGTATTTT.

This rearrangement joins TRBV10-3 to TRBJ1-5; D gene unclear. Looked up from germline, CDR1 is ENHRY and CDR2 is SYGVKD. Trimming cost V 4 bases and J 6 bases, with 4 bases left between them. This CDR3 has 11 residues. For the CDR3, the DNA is TGTGCCATCAGTGTCGTTCAGCCCCAGCATTTT. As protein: CAISVVQPQHF.

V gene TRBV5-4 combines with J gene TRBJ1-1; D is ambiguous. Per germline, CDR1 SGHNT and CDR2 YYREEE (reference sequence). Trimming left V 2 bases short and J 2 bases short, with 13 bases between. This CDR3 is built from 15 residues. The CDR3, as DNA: TGTGCCAGCAGCTTAAAGAATCGGATAAACACTGAAGCTTTCTTT. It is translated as CASSLKNRINTEAFF.

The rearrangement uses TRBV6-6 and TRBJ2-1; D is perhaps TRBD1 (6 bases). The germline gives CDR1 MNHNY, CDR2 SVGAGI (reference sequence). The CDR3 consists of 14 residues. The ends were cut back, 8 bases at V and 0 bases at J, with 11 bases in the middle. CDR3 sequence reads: CASQGTSSYNEQFF. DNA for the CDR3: TGTGCCAGCCAGGGGACAAGCTCCTACAATGAGCAGTTCTTC.

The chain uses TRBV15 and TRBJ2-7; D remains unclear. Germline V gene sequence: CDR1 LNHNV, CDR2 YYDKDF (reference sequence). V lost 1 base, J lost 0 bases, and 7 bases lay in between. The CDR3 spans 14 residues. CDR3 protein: CATSRGADSYEQYF. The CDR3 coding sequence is TGTGCCACCAGCAGAGGGGCGGACTCCTACGAGCAGTACTTC.

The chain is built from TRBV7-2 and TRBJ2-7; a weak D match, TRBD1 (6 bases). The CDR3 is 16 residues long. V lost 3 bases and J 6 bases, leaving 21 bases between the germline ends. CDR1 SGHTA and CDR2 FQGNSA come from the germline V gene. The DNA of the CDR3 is TGTGCCAGCAGCTTGGATACAGGGTTACAACGGATCGAGCAGTACTTC. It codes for CASSLDTGLQRIEQYF.

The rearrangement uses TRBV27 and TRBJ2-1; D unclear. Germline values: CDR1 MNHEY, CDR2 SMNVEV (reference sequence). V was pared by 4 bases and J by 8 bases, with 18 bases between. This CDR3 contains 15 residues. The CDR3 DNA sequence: TGTGCCAGCAGTTCCACCGGCAGGCCTGGGGATGAGCAGTTCTTC. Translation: CASSSTGRPGDEQFF.

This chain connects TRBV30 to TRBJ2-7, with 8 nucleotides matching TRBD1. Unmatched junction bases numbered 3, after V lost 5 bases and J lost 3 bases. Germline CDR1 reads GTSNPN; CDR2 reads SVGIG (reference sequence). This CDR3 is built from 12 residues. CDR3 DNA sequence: TGTGCCTGGGACAGGGGTCTCTACGAGCAGTACTTC. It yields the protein CAWDRGLYEQYF.

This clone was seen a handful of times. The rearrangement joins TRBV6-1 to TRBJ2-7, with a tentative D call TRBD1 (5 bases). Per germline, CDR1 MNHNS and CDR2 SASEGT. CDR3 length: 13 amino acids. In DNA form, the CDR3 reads TGTGCTAGCTGGCCCAGGGTTAGTGGCGAGCAGTACTTC. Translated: CASWPRVSGEQYF.

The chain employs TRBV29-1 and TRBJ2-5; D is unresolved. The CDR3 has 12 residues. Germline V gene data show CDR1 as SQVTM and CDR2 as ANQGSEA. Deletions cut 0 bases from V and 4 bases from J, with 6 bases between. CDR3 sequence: CSVEDLLETQYF. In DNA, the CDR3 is TGCAGCGTTGAAGATCTTCTAGAGACCCAGTACTTC.

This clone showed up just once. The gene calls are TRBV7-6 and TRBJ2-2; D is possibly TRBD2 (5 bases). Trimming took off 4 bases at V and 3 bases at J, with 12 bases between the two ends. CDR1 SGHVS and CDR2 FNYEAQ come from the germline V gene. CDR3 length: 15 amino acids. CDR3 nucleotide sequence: TGTGCCAGCAGCTCCCGGAGGCAGGACACCGGGGAGCTGTTTTTT. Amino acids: CASSSRRQDTGELFF.

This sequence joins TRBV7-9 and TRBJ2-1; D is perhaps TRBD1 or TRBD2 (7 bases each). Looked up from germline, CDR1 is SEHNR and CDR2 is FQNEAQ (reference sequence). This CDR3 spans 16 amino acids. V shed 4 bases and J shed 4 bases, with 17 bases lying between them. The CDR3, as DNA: TGTGCCAGCAGCTCCAACACCAGGGGGGGATACAATGAGCAGTTCTTC. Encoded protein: CASSSNTRGGYNEQFF.

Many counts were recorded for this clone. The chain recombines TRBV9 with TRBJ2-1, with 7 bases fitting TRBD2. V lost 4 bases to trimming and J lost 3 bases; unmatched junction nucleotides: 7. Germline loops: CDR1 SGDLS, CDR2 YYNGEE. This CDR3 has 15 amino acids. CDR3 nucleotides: TGTGCCAGCAGCCTAGGGAGCGGGAACTACAATGAGCAGTTCTTC. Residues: CASSLGSGNYNEQFF. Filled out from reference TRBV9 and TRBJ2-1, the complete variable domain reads DSGVTQTPKHLITATGQRVTLRCSPRSGDLSVYWYQQSLDQGLQFLIQYYNGEERAKGNILERFSAQQFPDLHSELNLSSLELGDSALYFCASSLGSGNYNEQFFGPGTRLTVL.

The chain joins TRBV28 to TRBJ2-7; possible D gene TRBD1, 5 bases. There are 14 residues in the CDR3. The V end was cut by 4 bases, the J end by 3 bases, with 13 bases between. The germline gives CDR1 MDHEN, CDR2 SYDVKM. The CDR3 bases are TGTGCCAGCAGTTGGGGCAGTAAGAGCTACGAGCAGTACTTC. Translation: CASSWGSKSYEQYF. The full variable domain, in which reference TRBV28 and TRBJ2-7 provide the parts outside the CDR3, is DVKVTQSSRYLVKRTGEKVFLECVQDMDHENMFWYRQDPGLGLRLIYFSYDVKMKEKGDIPEGYSVSREKKERFSLILESASTNQTSMYLCASSWGSKSYEQYFGPGTRLTVT.

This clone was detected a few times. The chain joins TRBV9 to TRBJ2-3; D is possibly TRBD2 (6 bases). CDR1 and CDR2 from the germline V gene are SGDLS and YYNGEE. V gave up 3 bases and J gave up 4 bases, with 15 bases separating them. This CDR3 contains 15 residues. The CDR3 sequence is CASSARLGMPDTQYF. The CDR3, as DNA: TGTGCCAGCAGCGCGAGACTAGGTATGCCAGATACGCAGTATTTT.

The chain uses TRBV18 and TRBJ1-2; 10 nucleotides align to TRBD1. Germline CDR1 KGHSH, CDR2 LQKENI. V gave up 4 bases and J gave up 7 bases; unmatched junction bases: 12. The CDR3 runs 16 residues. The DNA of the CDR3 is TGTGCCAGCTCACAGCAGGGACAGGGGATTCCTGGTGGCTACACCTTC. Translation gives CASSQQGQGIPGGYTF.

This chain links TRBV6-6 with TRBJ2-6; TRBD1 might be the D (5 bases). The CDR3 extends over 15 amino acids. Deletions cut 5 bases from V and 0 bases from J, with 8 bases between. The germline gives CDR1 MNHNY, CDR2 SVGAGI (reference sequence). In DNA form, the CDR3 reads TGTGCCAGCAGTAGGGGCTTCTCTGGGGCCAACGTCCTGACTTTC. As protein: CASSRGFSGANVLTF.

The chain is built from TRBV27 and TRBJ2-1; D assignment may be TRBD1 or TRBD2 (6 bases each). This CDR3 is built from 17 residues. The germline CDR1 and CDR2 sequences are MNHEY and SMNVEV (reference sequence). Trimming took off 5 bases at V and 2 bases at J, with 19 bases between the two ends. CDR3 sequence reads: CASSPSEGGRAYNEQFF. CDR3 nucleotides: TGTGCCAGCAGTCCGTCTGAAGGGGGGAGAGCCTACAATGAGCAGTTCTTC.

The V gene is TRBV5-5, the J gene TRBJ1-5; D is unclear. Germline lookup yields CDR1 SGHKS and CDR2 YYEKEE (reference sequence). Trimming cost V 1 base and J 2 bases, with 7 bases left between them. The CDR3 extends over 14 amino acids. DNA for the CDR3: TGTGCCAGCAGCTTGTACGGAGGCAATCAGCCCCAGCATTTT. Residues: CASSLYGGNQPQHF.

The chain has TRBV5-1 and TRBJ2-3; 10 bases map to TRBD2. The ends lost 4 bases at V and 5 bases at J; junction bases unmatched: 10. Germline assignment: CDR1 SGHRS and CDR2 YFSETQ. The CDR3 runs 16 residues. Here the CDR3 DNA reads TGCGCCAGCAGCCCGGGGACTAGCGCCCGCGGAGATACGCAGTATTTT. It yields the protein CASSPGTSARGDTQYF.

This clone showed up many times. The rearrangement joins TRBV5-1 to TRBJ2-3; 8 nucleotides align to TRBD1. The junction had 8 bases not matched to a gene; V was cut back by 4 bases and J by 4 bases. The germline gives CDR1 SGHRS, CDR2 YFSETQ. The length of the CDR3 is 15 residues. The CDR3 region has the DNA TGCGCCAGCAGCCAAACAGGGGGTAGTGCAGATACGCAGTATTTT. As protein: CASSQTGGSADTQYF.

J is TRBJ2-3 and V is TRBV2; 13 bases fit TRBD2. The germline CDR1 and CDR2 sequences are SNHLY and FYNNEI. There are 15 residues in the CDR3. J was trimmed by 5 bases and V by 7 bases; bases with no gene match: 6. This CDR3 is CASTGLAGARDTQYF. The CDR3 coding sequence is TGTGCCAGCACAGGACTAGCGGGAGCCCGAGATACGCAGTATTTT.

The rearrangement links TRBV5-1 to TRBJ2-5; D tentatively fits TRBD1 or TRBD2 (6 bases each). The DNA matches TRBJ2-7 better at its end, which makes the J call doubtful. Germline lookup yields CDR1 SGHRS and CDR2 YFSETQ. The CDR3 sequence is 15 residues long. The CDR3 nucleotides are TGCGCCAGCAGCCGATGGGGGGCCCTCAGTTACGAGCAGTACTTC. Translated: CASSRWGALSYEQYF.